This TCR beta chain stems from a study of blood T cell repertoires in COVID-19. Study background: PBMCs, B-cell-depleted T cells, or T cells provided the cDNA or gDNA that made up the material.

Generated by immunoSEQ multiplex PCR, the TCRdb table keeps only in-frame clones and is missing some. The sample includes a few hundred thousand clones, less than 90% of them seen just once. V trimming: 6 bases; J trimming: 5 bases; junction bases outside the gene matches: 8. CDR1 is MNHEY, CDR2 SMNVEV, per germline (reference sequence). The CDR3 is made up of 14 amino acids. Everyone who took part was 18 to 89 years old, and they came from about two dozen US areas. Participants' own reports of clinical history determined their cohort assignment. What the recovered Cohort 3 donors had was two negative PCRs, clearance, or symptom resolution.

This chain connects TRBV27 to TRBJ2-3, with TRBD2 matching 7 bases. The clonotype originates from a woman in her twenties or thirties who had recovered from COVID-19. Sequencing was performed on PBMCs or T cells enriched from blood (not recorded which). The CDR3 coding sequence is TGTGCCAGCAGGAACCTGAGGGAGGGAGATACGCAGTATTTT. Translation: CASRNLREGDTQYF.